Listed here are 13 T cell receptor beta chains from one sample, sequenced in a study of blood T cell repertoires in COVID-19. Using immunoSEQ multiplex PCR, the repertoire was profiled, and TCRdb retains in-frame clones only, with some absent. The sample consists of around 100,000 clones, 88% of them appearing once. The sequenced sample was peripheral blood. These receptor sequences come from a man of 80 years or more with acute or convalescent COVID-19.

This clone was observed once. The chain carries TRBV5-1 and TRBJ2-7, with a weak D call TRBD2 (5 bases). The V and J ends lost 1 base and 7 bases respectively, with 12 bases between them. This CDR3 is 13 amino acids long. Germline lookup yields CDR1 SGHRS and CDR2 YFSETQ. CDR3 loop: CASSLIEGREQYF. The CDR3 DNA reads as TGCGCCAGCAGCTTGATCGAGGGTAGGGAGCAGTACTTC. Complete variable domain (other parts from reference TRBV5-1 and TRBJ2-7): KAGVTQTPRYLIKTRGQQVTLSCSPISGHRSVSWYQQTPGQGLQFLFEYFSETQRNKGNFPGRFSGRQFSNSRSEMNVSTLELGDSALYLCASSLIEGREQYFGPGTRLTVT.

The rearrangement uses TRBV7-3 and TRBJ1-1; TRBD1 matches 10 bases. In germline, CDR1 is SGHTA, CDR2 FQGTGA. The CDR3 loop spans 17 amino acids. The trim removed 1 base at V and 0 bases at J, leaving 5 bases unmatched. The CDR3 DNA sequence: TGTGCCAGCAGCTTAATAGGGACAGGGGTTATGAACACTGAAGCTTTCTTT. Its protein is CASSLIGTGVMNTEAFF.

This chain joins TRBV5-6 and TRBJ2-6; no clear D gene. The germline CDR1 and CDR2 sequences are SGHDT and YYEEEE. The CDR3 runs 16 residues. V was trimmed by 6 bases and J by 0 bases, leaving 13 bases between them. CDR3 residues: CASTLRLISGANVLTF. CDR3 nucleotides: TGTGCCAGCACCCTGAGACTTATCTCTGGGGCCAACGTCCTGACTTTC.

A few counts support this clone. The chain combines TRBV19 with TRBJ2-3; D might be TRBD1 (7 bases). V was pared by 7 bases and J by 4 bases, with 21 bases between. CDR3 length: 16 amino acids. Germline assignment: CDR1 LNHDA and CDR2 SQIVND (reference sequence). The CDR3 is CASTLGGAGGSDTQYF. For the CDR3, the DNA is TGTGCCAGTACCCTCGGCGGGGCAGGGGGATCAGATACGCAGTATTTT.

The chain carries TRBV7-8 and TRBJ2-2; the match to TRBD1 covers 9 bases. This CDR3 contains 13 residues. The V gene's germline CDR1 is SGHVS and CDR2 FQNEAQ. The DNA of the CDR3 is TGTGCGGGACAGGGCTTGAATACCGGGGAGCTGTTTTTT. Translation: CAGQGLNTGELFF.

The CDR3 is CASSDWGGTIYF. CDR3 DNA: TGTGCCAGCAGTGACTGGGGAGGCACCATATATTTT. The V and J genes are TRBV25-1 and TRBJ1-3; no clear D. The CDR3 length is 12 residues. Germline-derived CDR1 and CDR2 are MGHDK and SYGVNS. V was shortened by 3 bases and J by 9 bases, with 9 bases between the two germline ends. Based on the CDR3 plus reference TRBV25-1 and TRBJ1-3, the full variable domain is EADIYQTPRYLVIGTGKKITLECSQTMGHDKMYWYQQDPGMELHLIHYSYGVNSTEKGDLSSESTVSRIRTEHFPLTLESARPSHTSQYLCASSDWGGTIYFGEGSWLTVV.

The CDR3 reads CASSLGRQYYEQYF. CDR3 nucleotide sequence: TGTGCCAGCAGCTTAGGCAGGCAGTACTACGAGCAGTACTTC. The V and J genes are TRBV7-2 and TRBJ2-7; D is ambiguous. Trimming removed 1 base from V and 3 bases from J, with 10 bases in between. This CDR3 contains 14 residues. The germline gives CDR1 SGHTA, CDR2 FQGNSA. The entire variable domain, with the rest obtained from reference TRBV7-2 and TRBJ2-7, is as follows: GAGVSQSPSNKVTEKGKDVELRCDPISGHTALYWYRQSLGQGLEFLIYFQGNSAPDKSGLPSDRFSAERTGGSVSTLTIQRTQQEDSAVYLCASSLGRQYYEQYFGPGTRLTVT.

The rearrangement uses TRBV3-1 (or the pseudogene TRBV3-2) and TRBJ2-4, with TRBD1 as a possible D gene (7 bases). V gave up 5 bases and J gave up 0 bases, with 17 bases separating them. This CDR3 region has 17 residues. Germline V gene data show CDR1 as LGHDT and CDR2 as YNNKEL (reference sequence). DNA for the CDR3: TGTGCCAGCAGCTCGCGGGACAGCGCTCTAGCCAAAAACATTCAGTACTTC. This encodes CASSSRDSALAKNIQYF.

This chain links TRBV18 with TRBJ2-1; 9 bases are shared with TRBD2. J lost 9 bases, V lost 0 bases, and 9 bases had no gene match. The CDR3 contains 16 residues. CDR1 and CDR2 (germline): KGHSH, LQKENI. As DNA, the CDR3 is TGTGCCAGCTCACCACCCGCCGGCGGGGGGGCCGGTGAGCAGTTCTTC. Translating gives CASSPPAGGGAGEQFF.

The chain is built from TRBV5-1 and TRBJ1-2, with 8 positions matching TRBD1. CDR3 length: 15 amino acids. Germline V gene lookup returns CDR1 SGHRS and CDR2 YFSETQ. Trimming cost V 3 bases and J 6 bases; bases outside gene matches: 10. The CDR3, as DNA: TGCGCCAGCAGCTGGGGGACAGGTCTTATTGATGGCTACACCTTC. Translated: CASSWGTGLIDGYTF. The full variable domain, its missing parts supplied by reference TRBV5-1 and TRBJ1-2, is KAGVTQTPRYLIKTRGQQVTLSCSPISGHRSVSWYQQTPGQGLQFLFEYFSETQRNKGNFPGRFSGRQFSNSRSEMNVSTLELGDSALYLCASSWGTGLIDGYTFGSGTRLTVV.

The rearrangement joins TRBV18 to TRBJ1-1, with D perhaps TRBD1 (5 bases). Trimming left V 6 bases short and J 4 bases short, with 15 bases between. The CDR3 runs 14 residues. The germline CDR1 and CDR2 sequences are KGHSH and LQKENI. The CDR3 DNA reads as TGTGCCAGCTCGTCCGGAAAGGGGCTCACTGAAGCTTTCTTT. This gives the protein CASSSGKGLTEAFF.

The chain carries TRBV5-1 and TRBJ2-1, with D perhaps TRBD2 (5 bases). CDR1 is SGHRS, CDR2 YFSETQ, per germline. This CDR3 spans 14 amino acids. V was shortened by 6 bases and J by 8 bases, with 18 bases between the two germline ends. This CDR3 reads CASIPFAGVDEQFF. In nucleotides, the CDR3 is TGCGCCAGCATCCCATTCGCCGGGGTAGATGAGCAGTTCTTC.

The rearrangement joins TRBV28 to TRBJ1-2; the D gene is possibly TRBD1 (5 bases). This CDR3 spans 16 amino acids. Trimming took 5 bases from V and 2 from J, leaving 18 bases between them. Germline values: CDR1 MDHEN, CDR2 SYDVKM. The DNA of the CDR3 is TGTGCCAGCAGTCCACACGGGGCGGGAAAAAACTATGGCTACACCTTC. It yields the protein CASSPHGAGKNYGYTF.